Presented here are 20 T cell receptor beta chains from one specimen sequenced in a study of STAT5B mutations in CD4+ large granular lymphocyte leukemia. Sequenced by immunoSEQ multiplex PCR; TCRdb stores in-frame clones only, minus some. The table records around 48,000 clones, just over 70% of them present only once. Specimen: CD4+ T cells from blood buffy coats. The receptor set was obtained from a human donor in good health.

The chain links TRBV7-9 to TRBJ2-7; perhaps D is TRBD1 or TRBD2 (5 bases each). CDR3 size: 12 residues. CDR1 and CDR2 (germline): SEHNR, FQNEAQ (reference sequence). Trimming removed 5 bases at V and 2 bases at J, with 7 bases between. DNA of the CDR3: TGTGCCAGCAGCAGAGGGGCCTACGAGCAGTACGTC. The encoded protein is CASSRGAYEQYV.

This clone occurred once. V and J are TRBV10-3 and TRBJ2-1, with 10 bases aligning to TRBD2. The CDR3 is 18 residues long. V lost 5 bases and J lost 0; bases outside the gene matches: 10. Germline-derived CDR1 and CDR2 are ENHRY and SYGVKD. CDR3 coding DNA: TGTGCCATCAGTACTAGCGGGGACCCCAAGAGCTCCTACAATGAGCAGTTCTTC. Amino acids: CAISTSGDPKSSYNEQFF.

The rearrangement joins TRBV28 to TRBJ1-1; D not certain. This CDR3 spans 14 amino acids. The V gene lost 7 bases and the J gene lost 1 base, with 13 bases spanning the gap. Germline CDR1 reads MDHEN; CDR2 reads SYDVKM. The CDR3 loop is CASTKFRANTEAFF. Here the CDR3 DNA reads TGTGCCAGCACCAAATTTCGGGCGAACACTGAAGCTTTCTTT.

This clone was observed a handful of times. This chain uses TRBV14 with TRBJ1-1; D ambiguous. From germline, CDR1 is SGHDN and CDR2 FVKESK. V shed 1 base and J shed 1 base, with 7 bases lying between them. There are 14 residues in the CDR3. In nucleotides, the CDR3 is TGTGCCAGCAGCCAAGTATTGGGGAACACTGAAGCTTTCTTT. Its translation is CASSQVLGNTEAFF. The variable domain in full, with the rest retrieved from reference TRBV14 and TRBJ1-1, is EAGVTQFPSHSVIEKGQTVTLRCDPISGHDNLYWYRRVMGKEIKFLLHFVKESKQDESGMPNNRFLAERTGGTYSTLKVQPAELEDSGVYFCASSQVLGNTEAFFGQGTRLTVV.

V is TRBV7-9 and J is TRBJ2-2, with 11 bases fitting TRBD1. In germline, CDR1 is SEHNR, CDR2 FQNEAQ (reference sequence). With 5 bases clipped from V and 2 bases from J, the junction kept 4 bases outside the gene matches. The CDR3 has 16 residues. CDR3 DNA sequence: TGTGCCAGCAGCGAGGGACAGGGGGTTAACACCGGGGAGCTGTTTTTT. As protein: CASSEGQGVNTGELFF.

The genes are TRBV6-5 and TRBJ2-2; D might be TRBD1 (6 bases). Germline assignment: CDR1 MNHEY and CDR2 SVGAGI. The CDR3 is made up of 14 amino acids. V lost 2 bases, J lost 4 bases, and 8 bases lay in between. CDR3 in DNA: TGTGCCAGCAGTTACAGCAGGGGCACCGGGGAGCTGTTTTTT. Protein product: CASSYSRGTGELFF.

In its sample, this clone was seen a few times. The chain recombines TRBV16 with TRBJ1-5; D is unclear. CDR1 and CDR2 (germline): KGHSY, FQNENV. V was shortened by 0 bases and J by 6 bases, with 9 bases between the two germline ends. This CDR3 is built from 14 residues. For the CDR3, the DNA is TGTGCCAGCAGCCAATCTCCGGGGTCTCAGCCCCAGCATTTT. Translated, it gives CASSQSPGSQPQHF.

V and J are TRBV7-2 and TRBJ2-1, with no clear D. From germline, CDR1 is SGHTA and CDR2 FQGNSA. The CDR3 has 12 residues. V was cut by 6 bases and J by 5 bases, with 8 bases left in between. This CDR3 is CASRVLNNEQFF. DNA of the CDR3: TGTGCCAGCAGAGTTCTAAACAATGAGCAGTTCTTC.

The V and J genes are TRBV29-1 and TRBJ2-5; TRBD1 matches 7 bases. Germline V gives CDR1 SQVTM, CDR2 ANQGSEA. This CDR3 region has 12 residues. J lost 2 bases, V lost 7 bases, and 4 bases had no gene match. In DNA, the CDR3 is TGCAGCGCAGGGACAGTACAAGAGACCCAGTACTTC. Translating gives CSAGTVQETQYF.

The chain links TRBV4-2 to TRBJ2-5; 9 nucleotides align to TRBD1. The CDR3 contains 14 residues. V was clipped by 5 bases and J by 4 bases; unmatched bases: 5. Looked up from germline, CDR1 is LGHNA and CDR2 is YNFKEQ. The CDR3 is CASSSGTGRETQYF. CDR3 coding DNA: TGTGCCAGCAGCTCAGGGACAGGGCGAGAGACCCAGTACTTC.

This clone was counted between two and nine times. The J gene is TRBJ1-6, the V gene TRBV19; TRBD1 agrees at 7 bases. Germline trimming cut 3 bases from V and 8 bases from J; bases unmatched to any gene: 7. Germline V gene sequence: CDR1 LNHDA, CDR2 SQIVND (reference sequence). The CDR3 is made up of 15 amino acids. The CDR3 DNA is TGTGCCAGTAGTATTACAGGGGTTACCGATTCACCCCTCCACTTT. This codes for CASSITGVTDSPLHF.

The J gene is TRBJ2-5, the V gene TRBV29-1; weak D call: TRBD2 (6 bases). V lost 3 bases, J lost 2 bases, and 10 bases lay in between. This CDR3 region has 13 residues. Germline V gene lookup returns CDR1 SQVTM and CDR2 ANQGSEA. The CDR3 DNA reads TGCAGCGTTGAGGAGGGGTCTCAAGAGACCCAGTACTTC. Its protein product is CSVEEGSQETQYF. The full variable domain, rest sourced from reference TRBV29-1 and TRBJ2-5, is SAVISQKPSRDICQRGTSLTIQCQVDSQVTMMFWYRQQPGQSLTLIATANQGSEATYESGFVIDKFPISRPNLTFSTLTVSNMSPEDSSIYLCSVEEGSQETQYFGPGTRLLVL.

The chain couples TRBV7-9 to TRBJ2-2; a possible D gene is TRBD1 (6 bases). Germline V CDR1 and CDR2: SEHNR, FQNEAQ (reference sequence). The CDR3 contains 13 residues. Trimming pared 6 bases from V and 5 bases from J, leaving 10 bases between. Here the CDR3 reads CASRDQGTGELFF. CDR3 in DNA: TGTGCCAGCAGAGACCAGGGGACCGGGGAGCTGTTTTTT.

CDR3 coding DNA: TGCGCCAGCAGCCAAGGGGTTGCCACTGAAGCTTTCTTT. It specifies CASSQGVATEAFF. The chain combines TRBV5-1 with TRBJ1-1; weak D call: TRBD1 (5 bases). The CDR3 length is 13 residues. Per the germline V gene, CDR1 is SGHRS and CDR2 is YFSETQ. V lost 4 bases and J lost 4, with 11 bases in between. Complete variable domain (other parts from reference TRBV5-1 and TRBJ1-1): KAGVTQTPRYLIKTRGQQVTLSCSPISGHRSVSWYQQTPGQGLQFLFEYFSETQRNKGNFPGRFSGRQFSNSRSEMNVSTLELGDSALYLCASSQGVATEAFFGQGTRLTVV.

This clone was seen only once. CDR3 sequence (DNA): TGTGCCAGCAGTACCGGGATTAATCAGCCCCAGCATTTT. It encodes CASSTGINQPQHF. This rearrangement joins TRBV13 to TRBJ1-5; D gene uncertain. CDR1 is PRHDT and CDR2 is FYEKMQ in the germline V gene (reference sequence). V lost 6 bases and J 4 bases, leaving 10 bases between the germline ends. The CDR3 contains 13 residues.

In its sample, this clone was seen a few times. CDR3 region: CAWKRTGGNQPQHF. CDR3 sequence (DNA): TGTGCCTGGAAAAGGACAGGGGGCAATCAGCCCCAGCATTTT. The chain recombines TRBV30 with TRBJ1-5; 9 bases map to TRBD1. The length of the CDR3 is 14 residues. Germline trimming cut 4 bases from V and 2 bases from J; bases unmatched to any gene: 3. Germline CDR1 and CDR2: GTSNPN and SVGIG (reference sequence).

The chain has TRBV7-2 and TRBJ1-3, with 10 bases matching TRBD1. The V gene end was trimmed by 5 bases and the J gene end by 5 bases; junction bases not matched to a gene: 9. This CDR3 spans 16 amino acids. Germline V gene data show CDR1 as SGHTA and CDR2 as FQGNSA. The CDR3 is CASSQPGQGNRNTIYF. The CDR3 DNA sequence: TGTGCCAGCAGCCAACCGGGACAGGGGAATAGAAACACCATATATTTT.

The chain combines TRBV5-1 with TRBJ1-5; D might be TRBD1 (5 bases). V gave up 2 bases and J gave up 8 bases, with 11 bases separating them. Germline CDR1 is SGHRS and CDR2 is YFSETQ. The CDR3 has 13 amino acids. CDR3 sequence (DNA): TGCGCCAGCAGCTTTGGGGGAGTTGAGCCCCAGCATTTT. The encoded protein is CASSFGGVEPQHF.

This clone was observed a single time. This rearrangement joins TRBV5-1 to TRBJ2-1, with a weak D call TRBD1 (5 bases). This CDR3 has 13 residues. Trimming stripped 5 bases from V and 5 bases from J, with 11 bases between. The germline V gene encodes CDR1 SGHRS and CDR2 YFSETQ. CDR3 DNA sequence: TGCGCCAGCAGGCAGGGAATAAACAATGAGCAGTTCTTC. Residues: CASRQGINNEQFF.

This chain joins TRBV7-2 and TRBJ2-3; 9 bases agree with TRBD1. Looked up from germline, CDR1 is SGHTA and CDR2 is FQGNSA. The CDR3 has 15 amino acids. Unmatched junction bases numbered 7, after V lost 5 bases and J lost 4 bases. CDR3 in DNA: TGTGCCAGCAGCGGACAGGGGACGTCGGCAGATACGCAGTATTTT. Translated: CASSGQGTSADTQYF.